This T cell receptor (beta chain) was sequenced during a study of long-term antiretroviral therapy in people with HIV (dated by TCRdb to 2022 to 2024). Looking at the study overall: The earliest samples were collected approximately a decade before the 2015 WHO recommendation for immediate ART, a period when ART was typically delayed until CD4 counts fell. Whether ART initiation and durable HIV suppression were associated with changes in peripheral blood TRB repertoire composition and diversity was tested in a retrospective serial study. A total of 150 to 200 cryopreserved PBMC samples came from 25 to 35 adults with confirmed HIV infection and were collected serially over a mean of roughly 6 years (range 1-12). Eleven of the 30 participants with HIV were female. No cross-contamination during QIAcube processing turned up in test extractions that ran a monoclonal T-cell line alongside about 30 polyclonal samples. The study at large found these results: No data were available on ART adherence, viral resistance or therapy changes, limiting inferences about post-ART repertoire changes. Compared with controls, HIV repertoires had narrower CDR3 length ranges, and the network structure pointed to an antigen-experienced repertoire that shifted only slightly toward naive after ART. Because PBMC availability was limited, only the TCR beta chain was sequenced, with no alpha chain pairing. At every time point, the repertoire was dominated by expanded TRB clones first identified before ART initiation, although this dominance fluctuated and, in many PLHIV, declined after ART. Because pre-ART samples had limited cell numbers, unsorted PBMC were profiled rather than sorted CD4+ and CD8+ T cells. ART initiation was associated with a significant increase in TRB diversity, but diversity stayed significantly below transplant donor controls even after long-term ART. The samples span the years 2004 to 2017, and the ART regimens used at that time may not be as effective as current regimens.

CDR1 and CDR2 (SGHAT, FQNNGV) derive from the germline V gene. Trimming costs V 5 bases and J 5 bases, and their ends lie 18 bases apart. The CDR3 runs 15 amino acids, cysteine and phenylalanine included. Only CDR3 DNA is held: 45 bases, read in frame from base 1. The immunoSEQ hsTCRB v3.0 assay was used at survey level resolution for TRB variable region sequencing. TRB sequencing targeted a depth of about 40,000-50,000 T-cell genomes per sample. Pooled TRB libraries were sequenced on an Illumina MiSeq with a v3 150-cycle kit. From the authors' description of their analysis: Repertoire analysis was performed in R inside a reproducible Nextflow workflow that covered QC, data transformation and analysis. LymphoSeq2, an R package for AIRR-Seq data exploration, was used to implement custom analyses. A few samples that yielded fewer than 5000 total TRB sequences were excluded, so that about 200 HIV repertoires were analyzed. Among the roughly 190 retained HIV repertoires, 55 to 60 were collected before ART initiation and 120 to 140 were collected after ART initiation. Each repertoire was downsampled to 5000 TRB nucleotide sequences, and summary statistics were averaged across 100 downsampling iterations. TRB sequences were retained for analysis only if CDR3 regions of at least seven amino acids were present. A Shannon entropy-derived clonality score and the Gini coefficient were used to measure diversity. In repertoire networks, the top 5000 CDR3 amino acid sequences were linked whenever an edit distance of one separated two sequences. Antigen specificity groups and MHC restriction were predicted for TRB CDR3 amino acid sequences with GLIPH2. Known CMV, EBV, HIV or tissue antigen associations were flagged by matching CDR3 amino acid sequences against VDJdb and McPAS-TCR. Pre-ART, post-ART and control groups were compared with Wilcoxon signed-rank tests and Holm-Bonferroni correction. In TCRdb, the immuneACCESS table is reduced to in-frame sequences with V and J assigned. These tables do not hold every clone; where another copy was compared, an unresolved V gene accounts for under half, and the others remain unexplained. That table furnishes V, J and clone size, whereas the DNA furnished D and trimming. This sample has roughly 22,000 clones in its table, and about 79% of those were observed once. About 2.4% of the sample is in the top ten clones.

This clone showed up just a few times. Its recognized antigen is unknown. No per-base quality is available; no much larger clone lies one base away. Participants were included only if at least one PBMC sample before ART initiation and at least two post-ART samples were available. All participants with HIV were treated in the United States of America. Cryopreserved samples of about 0.95-11 million PBMC were thawed and washed before DNA extraction. At the time of the earliest PBMC sample, participants with HIV were aged between about 23 and 54 years. PBMC samples were contributed by each participant from 1-4 timepoints before ART initiation and 2-8 timepoints after ART initiation, with a median of 7 samples. For every participant, serial HIV viral load, CD4+ T-cell count, ART history and demographic data were obtained. Genomic DNA was extracted from unsorted PBMC with a Qiagen kit on a QIAcube, processed in batches of 12 samples.

The chain is encoded by TRBV11-2 joined to TRBJ2-5; TRBD1 is perhaps the D gene, given 6 matching bases. The sequence derives from a man aged 45-60 years with HIV. The sample in question was unsorted PBMCs, obtained 3 years after starting antiretroviral therapy. The CDR3 loop reads CASSPGPWGQETQYF. The DNA sequence reads TGTGCCAGCAGCCCGGGACCTTGGGGGCAGGAGACCCAGTACTTC.